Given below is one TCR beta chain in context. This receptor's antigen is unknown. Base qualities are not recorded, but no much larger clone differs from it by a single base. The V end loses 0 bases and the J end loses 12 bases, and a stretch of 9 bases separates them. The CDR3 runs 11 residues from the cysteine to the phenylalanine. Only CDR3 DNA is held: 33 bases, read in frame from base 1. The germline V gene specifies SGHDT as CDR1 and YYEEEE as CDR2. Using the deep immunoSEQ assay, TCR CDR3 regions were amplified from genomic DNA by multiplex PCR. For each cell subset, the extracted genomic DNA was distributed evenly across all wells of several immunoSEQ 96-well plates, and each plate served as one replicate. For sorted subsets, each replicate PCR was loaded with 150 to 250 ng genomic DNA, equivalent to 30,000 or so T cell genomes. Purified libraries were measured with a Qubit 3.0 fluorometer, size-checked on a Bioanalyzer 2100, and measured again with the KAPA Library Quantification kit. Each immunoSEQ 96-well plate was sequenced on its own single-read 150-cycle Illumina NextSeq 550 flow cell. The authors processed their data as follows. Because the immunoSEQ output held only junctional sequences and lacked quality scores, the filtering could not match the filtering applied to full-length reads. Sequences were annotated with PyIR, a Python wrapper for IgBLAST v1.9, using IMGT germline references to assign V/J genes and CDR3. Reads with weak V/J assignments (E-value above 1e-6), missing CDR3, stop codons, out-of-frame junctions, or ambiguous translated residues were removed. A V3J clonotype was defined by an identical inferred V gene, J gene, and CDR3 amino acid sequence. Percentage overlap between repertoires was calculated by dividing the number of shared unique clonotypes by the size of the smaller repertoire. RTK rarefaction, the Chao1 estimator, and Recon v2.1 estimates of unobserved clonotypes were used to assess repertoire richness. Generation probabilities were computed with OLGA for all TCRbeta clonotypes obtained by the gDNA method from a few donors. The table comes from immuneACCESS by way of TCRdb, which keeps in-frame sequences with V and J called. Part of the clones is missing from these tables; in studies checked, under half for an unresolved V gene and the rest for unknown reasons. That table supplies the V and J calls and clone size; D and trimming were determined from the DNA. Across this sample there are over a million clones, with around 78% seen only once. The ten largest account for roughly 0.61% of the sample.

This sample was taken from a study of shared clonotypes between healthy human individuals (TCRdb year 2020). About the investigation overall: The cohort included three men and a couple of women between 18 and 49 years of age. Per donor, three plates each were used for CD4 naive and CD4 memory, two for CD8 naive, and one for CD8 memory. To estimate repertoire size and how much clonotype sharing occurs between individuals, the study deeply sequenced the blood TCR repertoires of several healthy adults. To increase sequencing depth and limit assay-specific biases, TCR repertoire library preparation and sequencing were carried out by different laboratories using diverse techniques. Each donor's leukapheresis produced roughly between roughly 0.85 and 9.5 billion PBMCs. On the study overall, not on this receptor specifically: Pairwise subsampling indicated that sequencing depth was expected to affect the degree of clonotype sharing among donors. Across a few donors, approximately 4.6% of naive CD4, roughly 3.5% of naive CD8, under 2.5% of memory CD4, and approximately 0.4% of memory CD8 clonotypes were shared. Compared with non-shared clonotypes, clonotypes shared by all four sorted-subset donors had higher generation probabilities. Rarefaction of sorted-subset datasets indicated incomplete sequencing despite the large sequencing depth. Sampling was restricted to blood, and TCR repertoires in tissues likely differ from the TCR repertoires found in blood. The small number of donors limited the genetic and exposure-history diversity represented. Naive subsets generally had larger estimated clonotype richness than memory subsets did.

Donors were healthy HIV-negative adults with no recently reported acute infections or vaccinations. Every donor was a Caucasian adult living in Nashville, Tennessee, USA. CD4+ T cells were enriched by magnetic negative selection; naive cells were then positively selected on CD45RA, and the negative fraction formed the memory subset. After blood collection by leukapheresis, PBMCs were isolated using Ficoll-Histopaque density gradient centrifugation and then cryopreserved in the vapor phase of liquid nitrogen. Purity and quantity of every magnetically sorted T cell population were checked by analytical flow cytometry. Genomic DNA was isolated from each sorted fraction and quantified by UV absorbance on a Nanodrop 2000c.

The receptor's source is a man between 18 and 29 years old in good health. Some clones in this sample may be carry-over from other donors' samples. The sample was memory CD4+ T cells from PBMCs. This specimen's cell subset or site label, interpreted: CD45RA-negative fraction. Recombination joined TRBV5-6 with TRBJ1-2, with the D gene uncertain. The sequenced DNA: TGTGCCAGCAGCTTGGGGGGAGCGGACACCTTC. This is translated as CASSLGGADTF.